This passage covers 16 T cell receptor beta chains from one sample sequenced in a study of metastatic and nonmetastatic thyroid tumors. TCRdb recomputed clones from the PCR reads via MiXCR. The data show about 31,000 clones, roughly 19% seen once. No patient had received any treatment before thyroid surgery. Sequenced material: blood. These receptors were taken from a female donor with papillary thyroid cancer or a benign thyroid nodule (not recorded which). Some clones in this sample may be carry-over from other donors' samples.

The sample holds many counts of this clone. This chain uses TRBV10-1 with TRBJ1-5; D gene uncertain. V was clipped by 7 bases and J by 5 bases, with 9 bases between them. This CDR3 comprises 12 residues. Germline-derived CDR1 and CDR2 are WNHNN and SYGVQD (reference sequence). For the CDR3, the DNA is TGCGCCAGCACGGTGGGTGATCAGCCCCAGCATTTT. Translating it yields CASTVGDQPQHF.

This clone has a count of ten or more. The CDR3 reads CASSQENGGLHYEQYF. The CDR3 DNA sequence: TGTGCCAGCAGCCAAGAGAATGGGGGACTACACTACGAGCAGTACTTC. The V and J genes are TRBV4-2 and TRBJ2-7; 7 bases fit TRBD2. The CDR3 sequence is 16 residues long. CDR1 LGHNA and CDR2 YNFKEQ come from the germline V gene. V was clipped by 0 bases and J by 3 bases; unmatched bases: 8.

Remarks on this clone: At one end, the junction sequence differs from germline, possibly due to a read error. This rearrangement joins TRBV6-5 to TRBJ2-2, with TRBD2 as a possible D gene (5 bases). The CDR3 covers 13 residues. The germline gives CDR1 MNHEY, CDR2 SVGAGI. The CDR3 DNA follows: TGTGCCAGCAGTGACTCAGGAGCCGGGGAGCATTTTTTT. This translates into CASSDSGAGEHFF.

This clone was counted ten times or more. The chain combines TRBV19 with TRBJ1-1; D perhaps matches TRBD1 (5 bases). The germline CDR1 and CDR2 sequences are LNHDA and SQIVND (reference sequence). V gave up 1 base and J gave up 6 bases, with 12 bases separating them. The CDR3 sequence is 14 residues long. This chain's CDR3 is CASSIGGETSEAFF. The CDR3 DNA reads as TGTGCCAGTAGTATAGGGGGCGAGACCTCTGAAGCTTTCTTT. Using reference TRBV19 and TRBJ1-1 for the parts outside the CDR3, the full variable domain is DGGITQSPKYLFRKEGQNVTLSCEQNLNHDAMYWYRQDPGQGLRLIYYSQIVNDFQKGDIAEGYSVSREKKESFPLTVTSAQKNPTAFYLCASSIGGETSEAFFGQGTRLTVV.

This clone appeared a few times. The chain uses TRBV6-1 and TRBJ1-2; TRBD1 aligns across 7 bases. CDR1 is MNHNS and CDR2 is SASEGT in the germline V gene. The CDR3 totals 11 residues. With 4 bases clipped from V and 7 bases from J, the junction kept 0 bases outside the gene matches. The CDR3 spells CASSGQGGYTF. DNA of the CDR3: TGTGCCAGCAGTGGACAGGGTGGCTACACCTTC.

This chain links TRBV30 with TRBJ2-7; 9 bases are shared with TRBD2. The CDR3 is 14 residues long. From germline, CDR1 is GTSNPN and CDR2 SVGIG (reference sequence). Losses at the gene ends were 0 bases for V and 6 bases for J; bases not matched to a gene: 6. This CDR3 reads CAWSVSLAGSEQYF. The CDR3 DNA follows: TGTGCCTGGAGTGTAAGCCTAGCGGGGTCCGAGCAGTACTTC.

V and J are TRBV27 and TRBJ2-7, with TRBD2 identical over 8 bases. Trimming removed 5 bases from V and 2 bases from J; junction bases left unmatched: 2. The CDR3 consists of 13 residues. Germline V gives CDR1 MNHEY, CDR2 SMNVEV (reference sequence). The DNA for the CDR3 is TGTGCCAGCAGTAGCGGGAGCGCCTACGAGCAGTACTTC. Translated: CASSSGSAYEQYF.

The sample holds many counts of this clone. V is TRBV13 and J is TRBJ1-1, with D maybe TRBD1 (5 bases). The V end lost 6 bases, the J end lost 4 bases, and 12 bases lay between the germline ends. From germline, CDR1 is PRHDT and CDR2 FYEKMQ (reference sequence). The CDR3 runs to 13 residues. CDR3 DNA: TGTGCCAGCAGGGGGCCGGCCAGCACTGAAGCTTTCTTT. Its translation is CASRGPASTEAFF.

The table lists this clone with many counts. This sequence joins TRBV20-1 and TRBJ1-5, with 12 bases that match TRBD1. The CDR3 totals 18 residues. V shed 1 base and J 2 bases; nucleotides not matched to a gene: 9. Germline V lookup: CDR1 DFQATT, CDR2 SNEGSKA (reference sequence). The CDR3 region is CSARVGTGGPSGNQPQHF. Here the CDR3 DNA reads TGCAGTGCTAGAGTGGGGACAGGGGGCCCGTCGGGCAATCAGCCCCAGCATTTT.

This clone was recorded many times. V is TRBV12-3 or TRBV12-4 and J is TRBJ1-4, with 9 bases aligning to TRBD1. Trimming removed 5 bases from V and 3 bases from J; junction bases left unmatched: 1. The CDR3 has 14 residues. In DNA, the CDR3 is TGTGCCAGCAGTCGACAGGGGGCTAATGAAAAACTGTTTTTT. This encodes CASSRQGANEKLFF.

This clone was seen at least ten times. This chain uses TRBV4-1 with TRBJ1-2, with D perhaps TRBD1 (5 bases). V shed 3 bases and J shed 8 bases, with 19 bases lying between them. Per germline, CDR1 MGHRA and CDR2 YSYEKL. The CDR3 runs 15 residues. CDR3 DNA: TGCGCCAGCAGCCAGGAAGGGACTCCCGAGGGGGGCTACACCTTC. It yields the protein CASSQEGTPEGGYTF.

This clone was observed at least ten times. V usage is TRBV2 and J usage is TRBJ2-2; perhaps TRBD1 as D (6 bases). The length of the CDR3 is 15 residues. V lost 5 bases to trimming and J lost 5 bases, with 15 bases between them. Germline assignment: CDR1 SNHLY and CDR2 FYNNEI. The CDR3 spells CASSPDSDATGELFF. DNA of the CDR3: TGTGCCAGCAGTCCGGACAGCGATGCTACCGGGGAGCTGTTTTTT.

Comments on this clone: This may stem from a read error, because a much larger clone lies one nucleotide away. Other DNA sequences from this sample encode an identical CDR3 as well. V usage is TRBV4-3 and J usage is TRBJ1-1, with D unclear. The CDR3 is 15 amino acids. Germline loops: CDR1 LGHNA, CDR2 YSLEER. CDR3 nucleotides: TGCGCCAGCAGCCAAGATGGGGAGGGAGACACTGAAGCCTTCTTT. It yields the protein CASSQDGEGDTEAFF.

Turning to this clone: The germline gene is not matched at one end of the junction; a read error may be the cause. This sample also contains other DNA sequences that code for the same CDR3. The chain combines TRBV6-1 with TRBJ2-5, with D maybe TRBD1 (5 bases). This CDR3 has 15 residues. From germline, CDR1 is MNHNS and CDR2 SASEGT. The DNA for the CDR3 is TGCGCCAGCAGAAGACAGTCCTCATTCCCGGAGACACAGTACTTC. Amino acid sequence: CASRRQSSFPETQYF.

The rearrangement joins TRBV9 to TRBJ1-2, with D unresolved. Germline assignment: CDR1 SGDLS and CDR2 YYNGEE. V was trimmed by 3 bases and J by 3 bases, leaving 12 bases between them. The length of the CDR3 is 14 residues. CDR3 protein: CASSDSAEYYGYTF. The CDR3 DNA sequence: TGTGCCAGCAGCGACAGCGCGGAATACTATGGCTACACCTTC.

The chain has TRBV12-3 or TRBV12-4 and TRBJ1-5; D gene uncertain. This CDR3 contains 13 residues. V was trimmed by 4 bases and J by 1 base, leaving 5 bases between them. The chain's CDR3 is CASSSNSNQPQHF. The CDR3 DNA reads as TGTGCCAGCAGTTCTAACAGCAATCAGCCCCAGCATTTT.